What follows are 13 T cell receptor beta chains derived from one specimen sequenced in a study of control samples from healthy donors and cancer patients. Data came from immunoSEQ multiplex PCR; TCRdb stores just in-frame clones and leaves some out. The sample lists about 140,000 clones, 90% to 95% occurring once. The sequenced sample was blood. The receptors come from a man aged 40-49 years in good health.

This chain links TRBV9 with TRBJ1-2; 7 bases match TRBD1. Germline V lookup: CDR1 SGDLS, CDR2 YYNGEE. This CDR3 is 18 amino acids long. V lost 0 bases to trimming and J lost 2 bases; unmatched junction nucleotides: 13. Here the CDR3 reads CASSVGSGRGAKNYGYTF. The CDR3 coding sequence is TGTGCCAGCAGCGTAGGTTCGGGCAGGGGGGCGAAAAACTATGGCTACACCTTC.

This chain joins TRBV4-1 and TRBJ2-1; 8 bases fit TRBD2. Germline V gene data show CDR1 as MGHRA and CDR2 as YSYEKL. The J segment lost 0 bases and the V segment lost 2 bases, leaving 6 bases of the junction unmatched. CDR3 length: 17 residues. The CDR3 nucleotides read TGCGCCAGCAGCCAAATCCGACTAGCGCACTCCTACAATGAGCAGTTCTTC. This sequence encodes CASSQIRLAHSYNEQFF.

The rearrangement uses TRBV24-1 and TRBJ2-5; D is perhaps TRBD1 (6 bases). The CDR3 contains 16 residues. Trimming shortened V by 5 bases and J by 4 bases, and 19 bases separated the two germline ends. Germline CDR1 and CDR2: KGHDR and SFDVKD. The CDR3 protein is CATSGTAQGIGETQYF. The CDR3 DNA reads TGTGCCACCAGTGGCACCGCCCAGGGGATTGGAGAGACCCAGTACTTC.

The rearrangement links TRBV5-4 to TRBJ1-1; D not resolved. The CDR3 runs to 10 residues. V lost 4 bases and J 4 bases, leaving 2 bases between the germline ends. In germline, CDR1 is SGHNT, CDR2 YYREEE (reference sequence). This CDR3 is CASSGTEAFF. For the CDR3, the DNA is TGTGCCAGCAGCGGCACTGAAGCTTTCTTT.

The chain joins TRBV6-5 to TRBJ2-3; D is unclear. V was trimmed by 10 bases and J by 5 bases, leaving 22 bases between them. The CDR3 runs 15 residues. Germline V gives CDR1 MNHEY, CDR2 SVGAGI. Here the CDR3 DNA reads TGTGCCACCCGAAACCGTCAGCGAGTCGAAGATACGCAGTATTTT. Translated, it gives CATRNRQRVEDTQYF.

The V gene is TRBV5-8, the J gene TRBJ1-4; D not resolved. Per the germline V gene, CDR1 is SGHTS and CDR2 is YDEGEE. The CDR3 length is 13 residues. Trimming removed 3 bases from V and 3 bases from J, with 6 bases in between. CDR3 DNA: TGTGCCAGCAGCTGGCAGTCTAATGAAAAACTGTTTTTT. Amino acids: CASSWQSNEKLFF.

The CDR3 spells CASSLEWGITYEQYF. As DNA, the CDR3 is TGTGCCAGCAGCTTAGAGTGGGGGATCACGTACGAGCAGTACTTC. The chain links TRBV11-2 to TRBJ2-7; D may match TRBD1 or TRBD2 (5 bases each). Germline values: CDR1 SGHAT, CDR2 FQNNGV. The CDR3 spans 15 residues. V lost 0 bases and J 4 bases, leaving 13 bases between the germline ends.

The rearrangement links TRBV5-1 to TRBJ2-1, with 7 bases that match TRBD2. Germline lookup yields CDR1 SGHRS and CDR2 YFSETQ. V dropped 0 bases and J dropped 10; count of bases not matched to a gene: 4. This CDR3 has 13 residues. CDR3 sequence: CASSLGAGYEQFF. The CDR3 bases are TGCGCCAGCAGCTTGGGAGCGGGGTACGAGCAGTTCTTC. Full variable domain (missing parts from reference TRBV5-1 and TRBJ2-1): KAGVTQTPRYLIKTRGQQVTLSCSPISGHRSVSWYQQTPGQGLQFLFEYFSETQRNKGNFPGRFSGRQFSNSRSEMNVSTLELGDSALYLCASSLGAGYEQFFGPGTRLTVL.

The V and J genes are TRBV7-2 and TRBJ1-4, with 7 bases lining up with TRBD1. J lost 2 bases, V lost 6 bases, and 15 bases had no gene match. The CDR3 extends over 18 amino acids. Germline values: CDR1 SGHTA, CDR2 FQGNSA. Here the CDR3 reads CASRPGTALYGTNEKLFF. In DNA form, the CDR3 reads TGTGCCAGCAGGCCCGGGACAGCGCTCTACGGGACTAATGAAAAACTGTTTTTT.

The chain couples TRBV11-1 to TRBJ1-2; no firm D call. Trimming shortened V by 5 bases and J by 0 bases, and 13 bases separated the two germline ends. Germline CDR1 reads SGHAT; CDR2 reads FQDESV (reference sequence). The CDR3 runs 15 residues. In DNA form, the CDR3 reads TGTGCCAGCAGCCCCGACCTCCGTACTAACTATGGCTACACCTTC. Amino acids: CASSPDLRTNYGYTF. Full variable domain (outside the CDR3, taken from reference TRBV11-1 and TRBJ1-2): EAEVAQSPRYKITEKSQAVAFWCDPISGHATLYWYRQILGQGPELLVQFQDESVVDDSQLPKDRFSAERLKGVDSTLKIQPAELGDSAMYLCASSPDLRTNYGYTFGSGTRLTVV.

The genes are TRBV29-1 and TRBJ2-2; perhaps TRBD1 as D (5 bases). Germline V gives CDR1 SQVTM, CDR2 ANQGSEA. The CDR3 has 13 amino acids. V gave up 3 bases and J gave up 2 bases, with 7 bases separating them. This CDR3 reads CSVDQGNTGELFF. CDR3 nucleotide sequence: TGCAGCGTTGACCAGGGCAACACCGGGGAGCTGTTTTTT.

This clone was counted a single time. The V and J genes are TRBV29-1 and TRBJ1-3, with D tentatively TRBD1 (5 bases). Germline assignment: CDR1 SQVTM and CDR2 ANQGSEA. This CDR3 spans 13 amino acids. V shed 8 bases and J shed 0 bases, with 11 bases lying between them. DNA of the CDR3: TGCAGCTTTCAAGACAGCTCTGGAAACACCATATATTTT. It yields the protein CSFQDSSGNTIYF.

The chain links TRBV6-5 to TRBJ1-5; TRBD1 might be the D (5 bases). From germline, CDR1 is MNHEY and CDR2 SVGAGI. This CDR3 contains 15 residues. The V end lost 2 bases, the J end lost 0 bases, and 8 bases lay between the germline ends. CDR3 amino acids: CASSYKDISNQPQHF. The DNA for the CDR3 is TGTGCCAGCAGTTACAAGGACATTAGCAATCAGCCCCAGCATTTT.